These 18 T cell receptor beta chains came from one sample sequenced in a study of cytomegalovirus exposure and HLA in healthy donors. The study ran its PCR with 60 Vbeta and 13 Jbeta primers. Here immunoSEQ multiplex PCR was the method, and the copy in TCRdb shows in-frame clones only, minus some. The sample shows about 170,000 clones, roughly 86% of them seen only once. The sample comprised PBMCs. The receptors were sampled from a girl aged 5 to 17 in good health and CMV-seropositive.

CDR3 in amino acids: CASRRGVKEPQHF. Written as DNA, the CDR3 is TGCGCCAGCAGGCGGGGGGTCAAGGAGCCCCAGCATTTT. V and J are TRBV5-1 and TRBJ1-5, with a possible D match to TRBD1 (5 bases). V shed 5 bases and J shed 8 bases, with 14 bases lying between them. The CDR3 has 13 residues. Germline CDR1 and CDR2: SGHRS and YFSETQ.

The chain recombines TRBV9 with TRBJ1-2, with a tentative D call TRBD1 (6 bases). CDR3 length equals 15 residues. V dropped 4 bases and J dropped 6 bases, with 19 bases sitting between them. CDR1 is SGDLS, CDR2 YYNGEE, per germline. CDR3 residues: CASSPRTADSNGYTF. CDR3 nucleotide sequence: TGTGCCAGCAGCCCCCGGACAGCGGATTCCAATGGCTACACCTTC.

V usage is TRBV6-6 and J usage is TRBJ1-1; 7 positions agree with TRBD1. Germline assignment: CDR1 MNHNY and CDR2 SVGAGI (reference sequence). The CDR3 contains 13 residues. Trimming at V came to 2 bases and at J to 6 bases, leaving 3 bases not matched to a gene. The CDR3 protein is CASSYDRAAEAFF. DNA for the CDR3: TGTGCCAGCAGTTACGACAGGGCGGCTGAAGCTTTCTTT.

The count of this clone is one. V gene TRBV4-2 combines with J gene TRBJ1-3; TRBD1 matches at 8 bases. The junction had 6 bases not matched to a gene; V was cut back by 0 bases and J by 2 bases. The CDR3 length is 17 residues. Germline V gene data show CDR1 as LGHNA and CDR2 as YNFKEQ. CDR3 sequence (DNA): TGTGCCAGCAGCCAAGACGGACAGGGAATTACTGGAAACACCATATATTTT. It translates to CASSQDGQGITGNTIYF.

DNA of the CDR3: TGCGCCAGCAGCCCCGTAGCTCTTACGGCTGATGGCTACACCTTC. This sequence encodes CASSPVALTADGYTF. The J gene is TRBJ1-2, the V gene TRBV4-1; D not certain. V was pared by 4 bases and J by 6 bases, with 18 bases between. This CDR3 region has 15 residues. Germline CDR1 is MGHRA and CDR2 is YSYEKL.

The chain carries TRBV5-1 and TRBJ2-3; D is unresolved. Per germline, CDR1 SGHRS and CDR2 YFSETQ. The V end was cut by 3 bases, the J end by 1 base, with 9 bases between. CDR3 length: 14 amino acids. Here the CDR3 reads CASSWFRGTDTQYF. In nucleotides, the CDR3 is TGCGCCAGCAGCTGGTTTCGAGGCACAGATACGCAGTATTTT.

CDR3 protein: CASSFGDRDLDEQYF. The CDR3 DNA reads as TGCGCCAGCAGTTTCGGGGACAGGGATTTGGACGAGCAGTACTTC. This chain connects TRBV10-2 to TRBJ2-7, with 9 bases aligning to TRBD1. Unmatched junction bases numbered 10, after V lost 5 bases and J lost 5 bases. CDR3 length equals 15 residues. CDR1 and CDR2 (germline): WSHSY, SAAADI.

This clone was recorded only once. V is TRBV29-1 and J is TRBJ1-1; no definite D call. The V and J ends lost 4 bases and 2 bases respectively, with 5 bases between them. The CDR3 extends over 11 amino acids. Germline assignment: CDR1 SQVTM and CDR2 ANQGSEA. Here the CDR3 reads CSVGANTEAFF. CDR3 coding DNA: TGCAGCGTTGGGGCCAACACTGAAGCTTTCTTT.

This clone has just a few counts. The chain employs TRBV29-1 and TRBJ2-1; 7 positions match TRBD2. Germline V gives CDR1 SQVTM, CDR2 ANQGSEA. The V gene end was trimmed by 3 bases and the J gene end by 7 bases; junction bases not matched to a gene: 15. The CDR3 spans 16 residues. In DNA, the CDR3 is TGCAGCGTTGAGGTGTTGGAGGAATCGGGAGGTAATGAGCAGTTCTTC. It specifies CSVEVLEESGGNEQFF.

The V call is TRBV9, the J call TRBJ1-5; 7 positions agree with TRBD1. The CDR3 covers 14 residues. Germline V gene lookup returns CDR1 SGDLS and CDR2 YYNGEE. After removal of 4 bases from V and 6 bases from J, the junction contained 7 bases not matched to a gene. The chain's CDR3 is CASSLDRVGQPQHF. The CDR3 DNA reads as TGTGCCAGCAGCCTCGACAGGGTAGGTCAGCCCCAGCATTTT. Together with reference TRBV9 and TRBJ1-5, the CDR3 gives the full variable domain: DSGVTQTPKHLITATGQRVTLRCSPRSGDLSVYWYQQSLDQGLQFLIQYYNGEERAKGNILERFSAQQFPDLHSELNLSSLELGDSALYFCASSLDRVGQPQHFGDGTRLSIL.

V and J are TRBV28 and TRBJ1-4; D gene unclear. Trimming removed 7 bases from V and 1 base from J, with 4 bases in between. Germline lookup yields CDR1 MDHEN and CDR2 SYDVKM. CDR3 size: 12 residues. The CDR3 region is CASTVTNEKLFF. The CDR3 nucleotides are TGTGCCAGCACCGTAACTAATGAAAAACTGTTTTTT.

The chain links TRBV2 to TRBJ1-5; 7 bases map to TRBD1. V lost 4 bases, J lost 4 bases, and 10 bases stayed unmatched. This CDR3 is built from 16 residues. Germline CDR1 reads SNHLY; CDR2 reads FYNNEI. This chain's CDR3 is CASSAEGRGSNQPQHF. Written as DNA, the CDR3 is TGTGCCAGCAGTGCGGAGGGCAGGGGGTCAAATCAGCCCCAGCATTTT.

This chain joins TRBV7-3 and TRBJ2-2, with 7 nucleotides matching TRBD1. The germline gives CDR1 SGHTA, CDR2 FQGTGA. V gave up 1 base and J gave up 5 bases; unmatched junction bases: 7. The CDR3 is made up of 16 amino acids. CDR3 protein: CASSLKGARDTGELFF. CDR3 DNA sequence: TGTGCCAGCAGCTTAAAGGGGGCCAGAGATACCGGGGAGCTGTTTTTT.

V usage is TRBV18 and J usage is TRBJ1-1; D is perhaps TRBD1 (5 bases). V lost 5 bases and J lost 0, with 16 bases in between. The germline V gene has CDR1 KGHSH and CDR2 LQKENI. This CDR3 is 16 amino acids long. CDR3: CASSVQAGRLNTEAFF. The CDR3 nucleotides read TGTGCCAGCTCAGTTCAGGCAGGGCGGTTGAACACTGAAGCTTTCTTT.

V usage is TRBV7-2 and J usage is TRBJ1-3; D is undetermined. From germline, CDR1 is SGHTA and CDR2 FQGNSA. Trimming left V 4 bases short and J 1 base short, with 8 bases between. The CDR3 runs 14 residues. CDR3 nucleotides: TGTGCCAGCAGCTCTGAGATATCTGGAAACACCATATATTTT. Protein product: CASSSEISGNTIYF.

The DNA for the CDR3 is TGCGCCAGCAGCTTGGTGGGAGGGATCGATGAGCAGTTCTTC. Amino acid sequence: CASSLVGGIDEQFF. V is TRBV5-1 and J is TRBJ2-1, with TRBD2 identical over 7 bases. The CDR3 has 14 residues. V lost 0 bases to trimming and J lost 8 bases; unmatched junction nucleotides: 5. In germline, CDR1 is SGHRS, CDR2 YFSETQ.

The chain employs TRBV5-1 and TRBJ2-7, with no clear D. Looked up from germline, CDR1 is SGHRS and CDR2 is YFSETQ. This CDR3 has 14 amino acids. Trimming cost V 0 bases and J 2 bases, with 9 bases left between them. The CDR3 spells CASSLGVGPYEQYF. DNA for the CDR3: TGCGCCAGCAGCTTGGGGGTTGGGCCCTACGAGCAGTACTTC. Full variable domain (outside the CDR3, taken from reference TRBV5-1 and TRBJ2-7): KAGVTQTPRYLIKTRGQQVTLSCSPISGHRSVSWYQQTPGQGLQFLFEYFSETQRNKGNFPGRFSGRQFSNSRSEMNVSTLELGDSALYLCASSLGVGPYEQYFGPGTRLTVT.

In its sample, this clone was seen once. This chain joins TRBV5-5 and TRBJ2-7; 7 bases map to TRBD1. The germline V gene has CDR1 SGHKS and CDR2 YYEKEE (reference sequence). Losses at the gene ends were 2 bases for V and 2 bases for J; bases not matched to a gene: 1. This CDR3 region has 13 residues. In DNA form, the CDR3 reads TGTGCCAGCAGCTTCGACAGGGCCTACGAGCAGTACTTC. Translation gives CASSFDRAYEQYF.